This TCR beta chain was profiled in a study of T cells in Graves' hyperthyroidism and ophthalmopathy. Whole-study context: Peripheral blood was obtained at initial diagnosis, preceding any treatment. Study results and caveats: A model built on 13 V-J features separated ophthalmopathy from stable hyperthyroidism.

CDR1 and CDR2 from the germline V gene are SGHKS and YYEKEE (reference sequence). The CDR3 contains 14 residues. Trimming shortened V by 3 bases and J by 3 bases, and 10 bases separated the two germline ends. Amplification of TCR beta CDR3 regions was performed using RNA transcripts as template. HTBI primers were the set used in a first-round RT-PCR of the TCR CDR3. TCRdb analysed the multiplex PCR reads with MiXCR anew, one entry per CDR3 protein. Here the sample spans over 250,000 distinct CDR3 sequences, 25% to 30% being singletons. Based on clinical symptoms, serum thyroxine and TRAb, thyroid ultrasound and orbital computed tomography, diagnoses were reached. Note on this clonotype: Its antigen is undetermined.

The specimen was blood. The receptor was isolated from a man in his forties or fifties with Graves' hyperthyroidism that later progressed to Graves' ophthalmopathy. J is TRBJ1-5 and V is TRBV5-5, with D perhaps TRBD1 (5 bases). The CDR3 loop is CASSWDALNQPQHF. In DNA form, the CDR3 reads TGTGCCAGCAGCTGGGACGCCCTCAATCAGCCCCAGCATTTT.